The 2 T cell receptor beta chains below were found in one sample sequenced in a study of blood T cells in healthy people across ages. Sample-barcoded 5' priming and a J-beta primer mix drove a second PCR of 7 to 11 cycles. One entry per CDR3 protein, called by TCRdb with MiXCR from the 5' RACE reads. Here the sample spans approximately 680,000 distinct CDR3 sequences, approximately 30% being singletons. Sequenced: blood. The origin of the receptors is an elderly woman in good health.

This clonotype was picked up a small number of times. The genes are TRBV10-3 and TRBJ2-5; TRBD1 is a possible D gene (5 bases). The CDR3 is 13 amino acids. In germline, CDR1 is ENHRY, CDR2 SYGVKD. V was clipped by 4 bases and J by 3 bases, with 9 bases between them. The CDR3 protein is CAISAGREETQYF. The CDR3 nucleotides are TGTGCCATCAGTGCTGGCAGGGAAGAGACCCAGTACTTC.

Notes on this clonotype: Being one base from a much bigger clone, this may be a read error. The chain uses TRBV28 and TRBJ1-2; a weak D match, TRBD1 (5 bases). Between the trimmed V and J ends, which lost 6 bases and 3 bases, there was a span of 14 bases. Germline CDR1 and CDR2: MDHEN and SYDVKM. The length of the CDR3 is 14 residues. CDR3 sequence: CASRPLEGYYGYTF. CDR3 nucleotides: TGTGCCAGCAGGCCGCTGGAGGGGTACTATGGCTACACCTTC.